The sequence of this T cell receptor (beta chain) was determined in a study of regulatory T cells in long-lasting Graves disease. Study-wide points: Less diverse TCR repertoires were seen in persistent Graves' patients than in newly diagnosed ones.

Indicated time point: newly diagnosed GD, antithyroid drugs for less than 3 months. PBMC RNA served as the TCR library source. Ten or more counts support this clonotype. What it binds is unknown. Relying on iRepertoire HTBI primers and Arm-PCR of CDR3 regions, the team built TCR beta libraries. TCRdb re-called the multiplex PCR reads through MiXCR, storing one row per CDR3 protein. The sample carries just over 600,000 distinct CDR3 sequences, 15% to 20% recorded once. Germline V lookup: CDR1 SNHLY, CDR2 FYNNEI. Germline trimming cut 10 bases from V and 7 bases from J; bases unmatched to any gene: 17. CDR3 length equals 15 residues. This sample also belongs to another study, concerning T cells in Graves' hyperthyroidism and ophthalmopathy. This second study says: Patients aged 18 to 65 had newly diagnosed hyperthyroidism lasting under 2 months. The HTBI primer set served for first-round RT-PCR of the TCR CDR3.

The sample consisted of peripheral blood mononuclear cells (PBMCs), taken at new diagnosis, from a patient treated with antithyroid drugs. The genes are TRBV2 and TRBJ1-2, with TRBD1 matching over 8 bases. This receptor was identified in a young woman with Graves disease. The CDR3 DNA reads TGTGCCAACCTGCGCGAGGTCACAGGGGGAGGTGGCTACACCTTC. This encodes CANLREVTGGGGYTF.